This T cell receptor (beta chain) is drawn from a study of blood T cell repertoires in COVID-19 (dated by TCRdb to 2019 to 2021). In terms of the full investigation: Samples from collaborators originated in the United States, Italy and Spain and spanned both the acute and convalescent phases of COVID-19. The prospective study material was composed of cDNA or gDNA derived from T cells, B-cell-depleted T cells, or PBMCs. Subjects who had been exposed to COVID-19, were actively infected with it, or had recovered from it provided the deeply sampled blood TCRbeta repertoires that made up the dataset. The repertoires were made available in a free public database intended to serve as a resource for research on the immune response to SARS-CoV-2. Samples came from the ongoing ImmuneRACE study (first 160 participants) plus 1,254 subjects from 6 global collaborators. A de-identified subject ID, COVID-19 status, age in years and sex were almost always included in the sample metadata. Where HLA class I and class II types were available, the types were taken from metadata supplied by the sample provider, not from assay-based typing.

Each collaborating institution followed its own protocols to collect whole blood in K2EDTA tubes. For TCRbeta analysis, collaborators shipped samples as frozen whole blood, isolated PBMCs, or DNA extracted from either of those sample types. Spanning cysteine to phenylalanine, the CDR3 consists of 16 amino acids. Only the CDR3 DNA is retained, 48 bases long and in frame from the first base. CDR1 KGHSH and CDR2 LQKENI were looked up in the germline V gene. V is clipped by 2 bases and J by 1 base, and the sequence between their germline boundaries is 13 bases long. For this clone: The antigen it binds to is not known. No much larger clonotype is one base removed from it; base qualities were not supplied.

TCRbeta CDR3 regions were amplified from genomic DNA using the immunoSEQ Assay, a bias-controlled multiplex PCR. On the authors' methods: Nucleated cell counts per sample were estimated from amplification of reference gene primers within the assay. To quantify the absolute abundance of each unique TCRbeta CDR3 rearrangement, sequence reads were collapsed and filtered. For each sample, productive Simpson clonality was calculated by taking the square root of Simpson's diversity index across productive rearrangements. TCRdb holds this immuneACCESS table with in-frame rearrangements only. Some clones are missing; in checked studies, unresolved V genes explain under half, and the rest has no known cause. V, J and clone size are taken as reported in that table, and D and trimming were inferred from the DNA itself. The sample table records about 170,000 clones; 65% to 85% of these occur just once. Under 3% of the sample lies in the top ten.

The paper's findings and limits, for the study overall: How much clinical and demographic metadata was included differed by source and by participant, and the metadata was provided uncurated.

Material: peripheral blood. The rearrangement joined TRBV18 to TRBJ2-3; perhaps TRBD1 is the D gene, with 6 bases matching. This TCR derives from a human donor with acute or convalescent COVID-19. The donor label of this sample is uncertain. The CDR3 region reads CASSPSGSGGTDTQYF. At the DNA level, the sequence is TGTGCCAGCTCACCATCGGGATCAGGGGGCACAGATACGCAGTATTTT.